The source of this TCR beta chain is a study of early T cells in non-severe SARS-CoV-2 infection. Study results and limitations: VDJdb matching skewed toward anti-spike CD8 responses, missing private and CD4 specificities.

As part of library construction, unique molecular identifiers were attached to individual cDNA molecules. TCRdb reprocessed the 5' RACE reads with MiXCR, giving one entry per CDR3 protein. Among roughly 17,000 distinct CDR3 sequences listed, about 5% were seen once. This clonotype has a count of ten or more. Its antigen is currently unknown. The V and J ends lost 0 bases and 3 bases, in that order; junction bases with no gene match: 1. This CDR3 is built from 16 residues. The germline V gene encodes CDR1 SGHAT and CDR2 FQNNGV. The sequenced sample consisted of whole blood. The chain links TRBV11-2 to TRBJ2-3; 12 bases agree with TRBD2. This clonotype was sampled from an adult who was a healthcare worker with PCR-confirmed SARS-CoV-2 infection or an uninfected control (not recorded which). The CDR3 region has the DNA TGTGCCAGCAGCTTAGAACTAGCGGGAGGAACAGATACGCAGTATTTT. Protein sequence: CASSLELAGGTDTQYF.